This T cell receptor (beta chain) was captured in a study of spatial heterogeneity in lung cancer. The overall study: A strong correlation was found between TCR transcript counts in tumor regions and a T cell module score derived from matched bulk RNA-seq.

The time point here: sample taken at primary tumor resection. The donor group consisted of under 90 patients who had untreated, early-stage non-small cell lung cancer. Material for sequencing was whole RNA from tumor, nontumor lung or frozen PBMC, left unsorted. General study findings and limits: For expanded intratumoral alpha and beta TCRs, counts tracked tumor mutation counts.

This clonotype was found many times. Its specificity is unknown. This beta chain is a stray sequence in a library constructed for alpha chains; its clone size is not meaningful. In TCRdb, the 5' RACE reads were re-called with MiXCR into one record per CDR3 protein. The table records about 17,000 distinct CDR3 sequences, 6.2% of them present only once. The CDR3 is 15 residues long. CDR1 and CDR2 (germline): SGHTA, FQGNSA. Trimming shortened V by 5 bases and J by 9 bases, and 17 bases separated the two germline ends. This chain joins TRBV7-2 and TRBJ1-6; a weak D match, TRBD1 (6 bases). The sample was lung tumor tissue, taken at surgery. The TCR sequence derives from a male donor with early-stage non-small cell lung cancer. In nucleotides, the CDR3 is TGTGCCAGCAGCCTGCGACAGGCTCAAGTTTCACCCCTCCACTTT. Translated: CASSLRQAQVSPLHF.